The 26 T cell receptor beta chains below all came from one sample that was sequenced in a study of cytomegalovirus exposure and HLA in healthy donors. The assay was immunoSEQ multiplex PCR, and TCRdb's table has in-frame clones only and misses some. This table holds tens of thousands of clones, about 93% found once. Sample: PBMCs. Receptors were obtained from a woman between 18 and 29 years old in good health and CMV-seropositive.

CDR3 region: CASSSRRTPQQFF. In DNA, the CDR3 is TGTGCCAGCAGTTCGAGAAGAACCCCTCAGCAGTTCTTC. The chain joins TRBV28 to TRBJ2-1; D not resolved. Between the trimmed V and J ends, which lost 4 bases and 11 bases, there was a span of 15 bases. The length of the CDR3 is 13 residues. CDR1 and CDR2 (germline): MDHEN, SYDVKM.

V is TRBV29-1 and J is TRBJ1-2; D call uncertain. This CDR3 contains 13 residues. V lost 7 bases and J 6 bases, leaving 18 bases between the germline ends. The germline V gene encodes CDR1 SQVTM and CDR2 ANQGSEA. In nucleotides, the CDR3 is TGCAGCGCCGCGGTGCTGGCCCGGGATGGCTACACCTTC. This translates into CSAAVLARDGYTF.

The CDR3 DNA reads TGTGCCAGCAGTACAAGCCGACAGGTCCACCAAGAGACCCAGTACTTC. Protein: CASSTSRQVHQETQYF. The chain has TRBV28 and TRBJ2-5; D possibly corresponds to TRBD1 (6 bases). The CDR3 spans 16 residues. Trimming pared 5 bases from V and 0 bases from J, leaving 16 bases between. From germline, CDR1 is MDHEN and CDR2 SYDVKM. Full variable domain (rest looked up from reference TRBV28 and TRBJ2-5): DVKVTQSSRYLVKRTGEKVFLECVQDMDHENMFWYRQDPGLGLRLIYFSYDVKMKEKGDIPEGYSVSREKKERFSLILESASTNQTSMYLCASSTSRQVHQETQYFGPGTRLLVL.

The chain links TRBV5-1 to TRBJ2-7, with 12 bases lining up with TRBD2. The CDR3 runs 15 residues. Germline CDR1 is SGHRS and CDR2 is YFSETQ. J was trimmed by 2 bases and V by 3 bases; bases with no gene match: 3. CDR3 region: CASSSRTSGTYEQYF. The CDR3 nucleotides are TGCGCCAGCAGCTCAAGGACTAGCGGGACCTACGAGCAGTACTTC.

CDR3: CASGGTGNTEAFF. CDR3 sequence (DNA): TGCGCCAGCGGAGGGACAGGGAACACTGAAGCTTTCTTT. The chain uses TRBV5-1 and TRBJ1-1; 8 positions match TRBD1. This CDR3 contains 13 residues. V shed 7 bases, J shed 1 base, and the junction held 3 bases outside the gene matches. Germline CDR1 and CDR2: SGHRS and YFSETQ. The whole variable domain, filled in from reference TRBV5-1 and TRBJ1-1, reads KAGVTQTPRYLIKTRGQQVTLSCSPISGHRSVSWYQQTPGQGLQFLFEYFSETQRNKGNFPGRFSGRQFSNSRSEMNVSTLELGDSALYLCASGGTGNTEAFFGQGTRLTVV.

The chain has TRBV4-1 and TRBJ2-2; 8 positions agree with TRBD2. CDR3 length equals 15 residues. Germline V gives CDR1 MGHRA, CDR2 YSYEKL. The J segment lost 7 bases and the V segment lost 3 bases, leaving 7 bases of the junction unmatched. CDR3 DNA: TGCGCCAGCAGCCAGCTGATCGGGAGGGGCGGGGAGCTGTTTTTT. Translating gives CASSQLIGRGGELFF.

The rearrangement links TRBV5-4 to TRBJ1-4; TRBD1 aligns across 7 bases. Trimming took 4 bases from V and 3 from J; bases not matched to a gene: 6. The CDR3 covers 15 residues. Germline V gene sequence: CDR1 SGHNT, CDR2 YYREEE (reference sequence). CDR3 in amino acids: CASSETGFPNEKLFF. In DNA form, the CDR3 reads TGTGCCAGCAGCGAGACAGGGTTTCCTAATGAAAAACTGTTTTTT.

V gene TRBV5-8 combines with J gene TRBJ2-1; D may be TRBD1 (7 bases). Trimming shortened V by 4 bases and J by 6 bases, and 23 bases separated the two germline ends. CDR1 and CDR2 (germline): SGHTS, YDEGEE. The CDR3 contains 17 residues. CDR3 nucleotides: TGTGCCAGCAGCGCCTGGACAGGAGGGGTTCACATCAATGAGCAGTTCTTC. Translating it yields CASSAWTGGVHINEQFF.

V is TRBV30 and J is TRBJ2-3; 7 bases are a match to TRBD2. Germline CDR1 GTSNPN, CDR2 SVGIG (reference sequence). The CDR3 extends over 16 amino acids. The ends lost 3 bases at V and 0 bases at J; junction bases unmatched: 9. For the CDR3, the DNA is TGTGCCTGGAGCGGCGGGAAGCGGGGTAGCACAGATACGCAGTATTTT. Translated, it gives CAWSGGKRGSTDTQYF.

The chain employs TRBV5-6 and TRBJ1-1; the match to TRBD1 covers 8 bases. Trimming took 3 bases from V and 5 from J; bases not matched to a gene: 6. Germline V lookup: CDR1 SGHDT, CDR2 YYEEEE. This CDR3 has 14 residues. CDR3 residues: CASSYGQGSTEAFF. The CDR3 DNA follows: TGTGCCAGCAGCTACGGACAGGGAAGTACTGAAGCTTTCTTT.

This chain joins TRBV2 and TRBJ2-2; 7 bases agree with TRBD2. This CDR3 is 13 amino acids long. V gave up 3 bases and J gave up 7 bases; unmatched junction bases: 2. Looked up from germline, CDR1 is SNHLY and CDR2 is FYNNEI. CDR3 protein: CASSEQRDGELFF. The CDR3, as DNA: TGTGCCAGCAGTGAGCAGCGGGACGGGGAGCTGTTTTTT.

The V gene is TRBV18, the J gene TRBJ1-1, with D maybe TRBD1 (5 bases). This CDR3 is built from 16 residues. Germline V gives CDR1 KGHSH, CDR2 LQKENI. V was pared by 4 bases and J by 4 bases, with 19 bases between. CDR3 protein: CASSRPGGDGSTEAFF. CDR3 DNA: TGTGCCAGCTCACGGCCGGGGGGGGACGGGAGCACTGAAGCTTTCTTT. Supplemented by reference TRBV18 and TRBJ1-1, the full variable domain reads NAGVMQNPRHLVRRRGQEARLRCSPMKGHSHVYWYRQLPEEGLKFMVYLQKENIIDESGMPKERFSAEFPKEGPSILRIQQVVRGDSAAYFCASSRPGGDGSTEAFFGQGTRLTVV.

The chain joins TRBV7-2 to TRBJ1-2, with TRBD1 matching over 7 bases. Losses at the gene ends were 5 bases for V and 4 bases for J; bases not matched to a gene: 7. This CDR3 region has 14 residues. CDR1 is SGHTA and CDR2 is FQGNSA in the germline V gene. The CDR3 region is CASSLAGQTYGYTF. The CDR3 coding sequence is TGTGCCAGCAGCCTCGCGGGACAGACCTATGGCTACACCTTC. Supplemented by reference TRBV7-2 and TRBJ1-2, the full variable domain reads GAGVSQSPSNKVTEKGKDVELRCDPISGHTALYWYRQSLGQGLEFLIYFQGNSAPDKSGLPSDRFSAERTGGSVSTLTIQRTQQEDSAVYLCASSLAGQTYGYTFGSGTRLTVV.

This chain connects TRBV5-1 to TRBJ1-6; TRBD1 aligns across 9 bases. Germline values: CDR1 SGHRS, CDR2 YFSETQ. Trimming took 2 bases from V and 7 from J; bases not matched to a gene: 4. This CDR3 is built from 15 residues. The chain's CDR3 is CASSLAGQGNSPLHF. The DNA of the CDR3 is TGCGCCAGCAGCTTAGCGGGACAGGGAAATTCACCCCTCCACTTT.

J is TRBJ1-6 and V is TRBV4-2, with D possibly being TRBD1 (6 bases). Between the trimmed V and J ends, which lost 2 bases and 7 bases, there was a span of 18 bases. Germline V lookup: CDR1 LGHNA, CDR2 YNFKEQ. CDR3 size: 17 residues. DNA for the CDR3: TGTGCCAGCAGCCAACACGGGACACGAGAAATGAATTCACCCCTCCACTTT. Its protein product is CASSQHGTREMNSPLHF.

The J gene is TRBJ1-5, the V gene TRBV5-6; TRBD1 matches at 7 bases. CDR1 is SGHDT, CDR2 YYEEEE, per germline. Trimming removed 0 bases from V and 6 bases from J; junction bases left unmatched: 6. There are 15 residues in the CDR3. Written as DNA, the CDR3 is TGTGCCAGCAGCTTGGGACAGGGTTTAAGTCAGCCCCAGCATTTT. Translating gives CASSLGQGLSQPQHF.

This chain joins TRBV14 and TRBJ1-2, with 7 bases lining up with TRBD1. V dropped 2 bases and J dropped 2; count of bases not matched to a gene: 5. The CDR3 consists of 15 residues. Per the germline V gene, CDR1 is SGHDN and CDR2 is FVKESK. The CDR3, as DNA: TGTGCCAGCAGCCAAAACTTGGGACAGAACTATGGCTACACCTTC. It encodes CASSQNLGQNYGYTF.

The V gene is TRBV9, the J gene TRBJ1-5; D is unclear. Trimming removed 4 bases from V and 0 bases from J, with 8 bases in between. Germline V gene lookup returns CDR1 SGDLS and CDR2 YYNGEE. The CDR3 sequence is 14 residues long. CDR3 in DNA: TGTGCCAGCAGCCCGGAGGGTAGCAATCAGCCCCAGCATTTT. Translated: CASSPEGSNQPQHF.

The chain uses TRBV6-5 and TRBJ1-2; D gene unclear. Germline CDR1 and CDR2: MNHEY and SVGAGI. V lost 7 bases and J lost 8, with 17 bases in between. This CDR3 has 13 residues. For the CDR3, the DNA is TGTGCCAGCATGGCGGGCAGATCAAGCGGCTACACCTTC. This gives the protein CASMAGRSSGYTF.

The chain employs TRBV28 and TRBJ1-1; 8 bases fit TRBD1. The V segment lost 6 bases and the J segment 3 bases; nucleotides outside the gene matches: 9. The CDR3 extends over 15 amino acids. CDR1 and CDR2 (germline): MDHEN, SYDVKM. The CDR3 spells CASRPGQGVYTEAFF. The CDR3 coding sequence is TGTGCCAGCAGACCTGGACAGGGAGTGTACACTGAAGCTTTCTTT.

This clone was picked up one time. The V and J genes are TRBV18 and TRBJ2-1; TRBD2 matches 9 bases. In germline, CDR1 is KGHSH, CDR2 LQKENI. The CDR3 has 16 residues. The V gene end was trimmed by 1 base and the J gene end by 7 bases; junction bases not matched to a gene: 8. CDR3 in DNA: TGTGCCAGCTCACCACTCCGTGCGGGGGGGCCTAATGAGCAGTTCTTC. It yields the protein CASSPLRAGGPNEQFF. The variable domain in full, completed from reference TRBV18 and TRBJ2-1, reads NAGVMQNPRHLVRRRGQEARLRCSPMKGHSHVYWYRQLPEEGLKFMVYLQKENIIDESGMPKERFSAEFPKEGPSILRIQQVVRGDSAAYFCASSPLRAGGPNEQFFGPGTRLTVL.

This clone was seen only once. J is TRBJ1-1 and V is TRBV7-2; tentatively, D is TRBD1 (5 bases). Germline loops: CDR1 SGHTA, CDR2 FQGNSA. Deletions cut 5 bases from V and 1 base from J, with 8 bases between. This CDR3 has 13 residues. CDR3 in DNA: TGTGCCAGCAGCCGCGACAGGAACACTGAAGCTTTCTTT. It encodes CASSRDRNTEAFF. The variable domain in full, with the rest retrieved from reference TRBV7-2 and TRBJ1-1, is GAGVSQSPSNKVTEKGKDVELRCDPISGHTALYWYRQSLGQGLEFLIYFQGNSAPDKSGLPSDRFSAERTGGSVSTLTIQRTQQEDSAVYLCASSRDRNTEAFFGQGTRLTVV.

The V gene is TRBV11-2, the J gene TRBJ1-1; D is ambiguous. V was trimmed by 6 bases and J by 0 bases, leaving 14 bases between them. The V gene's germline CDR1 is SGHAT and CDR2 FQNNGV. The CDR3 sequence is 15 residues long. This chain's CDR3 is CASSFDSNMNTEAFF. In nucleotides, the CDR3 is TGTGCCAGCAGTTTTGATAGCAACATGAACACTGAAGCTTTCTTT.

The DNA of the CDR3 is TGCGCCAGCATCGCGACAGGGGGCGTCCCCGGGGAGCTGTTTTTT. This gives the protein CASIATGGVPGELFF. This chain connects TRBV5-1 to TRBJ2-2; 10 bases are shared with TRBD1. V dropped 6 bases and J dropped 6; count of bases not matched to a gene: 8. Germline CDR1 SGHRS, CDR2 YFSETQ. This CDR3 is built from 15 residues.

CDR3 amino acids: CARHAGRLGTSGGNEQFF. The CDR3 bases are TGTGCCCGACACGCGGGGCGCCTCGGGACTAGCGGGGGCAATGAGCAGTTCTTC. V usage is TRBV30 and J usage is TRBJ2-1; TRBD2 agrees at 14 bases. This CDR3 has 18 amino acids. J lost 6 bases, V lost 8 bases, and 18 bases had no gene match. Germline-derived CDR1 and CDR2 are GTSNPN and SVGIG (reference sequence).

The rearrangement uses TRBV10-3 and TRBJ2-3, with 10 bases matching TRBD2. V lost 10 bases, J lost 2 bases, and 9 bases stayed unmatched. CDR1 and CDR2 (germline): ENHRY, SYGVKD. CDR3 length: 15 amino acids. The chain's CDR3 is CATRFSGGPTDTQYF. CDR3 coding DNA: TGTGCCACCAGGTTTAGCGGGGGGCCCACAGATACGCAGTATTTT.